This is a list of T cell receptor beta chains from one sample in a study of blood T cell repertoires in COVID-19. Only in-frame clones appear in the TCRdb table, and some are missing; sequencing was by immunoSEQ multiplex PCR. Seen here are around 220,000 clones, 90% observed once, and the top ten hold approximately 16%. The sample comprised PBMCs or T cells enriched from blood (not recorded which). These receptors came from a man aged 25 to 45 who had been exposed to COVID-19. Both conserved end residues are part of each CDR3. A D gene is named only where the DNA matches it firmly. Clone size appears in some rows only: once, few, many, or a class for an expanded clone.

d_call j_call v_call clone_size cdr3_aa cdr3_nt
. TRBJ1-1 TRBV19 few CASSIVGGALNTEAFF TGTGCCAGTAGTATTGTAGGTGGGGCCTTGAACACTGAAGCTTTCTTT
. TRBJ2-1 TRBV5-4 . CASSPRGPSSYNEQFF TGTGCCAGCAGCCCAAGGGGCCCTAGCTCCTACAATGAGCAGTTCTTC
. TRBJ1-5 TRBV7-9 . CASSYGRGNQPQHF TGTGCCAGCAGCTATGGGAGGGGTAATCAGCCCCAGCATTTT
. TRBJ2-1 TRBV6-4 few CASSQASPPAGVQFF TGTGCCAGCAGTCAGGCCAGCCCCCCGGCGGGTGTGCAGTTCTTC
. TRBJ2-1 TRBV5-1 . CASSLVGSSYNEQFF TGCGCCAGCAGCTTGGTTGGGAGCTCCTACAATGAGCAGTTCTTC
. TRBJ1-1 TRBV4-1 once CASSQVALAASTEAFF TGCGCCAGCAGCCAAGTTGCTCTAGCGGCTTCCACTGAAGCTTTCTTT
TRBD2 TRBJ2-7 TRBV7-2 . CASSWTSGVYEQYF TGTGCCAGCAGCTGGACTAGCGGGGTCTACGAGCAGTACTTC
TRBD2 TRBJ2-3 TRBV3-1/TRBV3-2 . CASSQDSRGGSDTQYF TGTGCCAGCAGCCAAGATAGTCGGGGGGGCAGCGATACGCAGTATTTT
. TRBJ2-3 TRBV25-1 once CASSEQARTDTQYF TGTGCCAGCAGTGAACAGGCGCGCACAGATACGCAGTATTTT
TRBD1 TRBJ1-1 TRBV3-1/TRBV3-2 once CASSRGQTLNTEAFF TGTGCCAGCAGCCGGGGACAGACTCTGAACACTGAAGCTTTCTTT
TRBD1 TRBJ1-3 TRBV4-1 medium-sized CASSFRTGSFSGNTIYF TGCGCCAGCAGCTTCCGGACAGGATCCTTCTCTGGAAACACCATATATTTT
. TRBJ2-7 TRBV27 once CASSPPGRGVYEQYF TGTGCCAGCAGTCCCCCCGGCAGGGGGGTTTACGAGCAGTACTTC
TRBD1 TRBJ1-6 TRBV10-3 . CAISGDSLPSPLHF TGTGCCATCAGTGGGGACAGCCTTCCTTCACCCCTCCACTTT
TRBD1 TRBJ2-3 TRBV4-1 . CASSQSGTGPDTQYF TGCGCCAGCAGCCAGTCCGGGACAGGTCCCGATACGCAGTATTTT
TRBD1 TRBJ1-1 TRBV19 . CASSIDRGQGAFF TGTGCCAGTAGTATCGACAGGGGGCAAGGAGCTTTCTTT
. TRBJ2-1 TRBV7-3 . CASSQVEGPSHEQFF TGTGCCAGCAGCCAAGTTGAGGGCCCCTCCCATGAGCAGTTCTTC
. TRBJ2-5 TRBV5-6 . CASKVGHTLGGTQYF TGTGCCAGCAAAGTCGGACACACATTGGGGGGGACCCAGTACTTC
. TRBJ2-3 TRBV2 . CASGGAFTDTQYF TGTGCCAGCGGGGGGGCGTTCACAGATACGCAGTATTTT
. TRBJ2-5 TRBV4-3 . CASSQVVRGSETQYF TGCGCCAGCAGCCAAGTAGTTAGGGGTTCAGAGACCCAGTACTTC
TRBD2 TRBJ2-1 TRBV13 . CASSSPGTSGYNEQFF TGTGCCAGCAGCTCCCCCGGGACTAGCGGCTACAATGAGCAGTTCTTC